This is a list of T cell receptor beta chains from one sample in a study of shared clonotypes between healthy human individuals. Some clones are missing from TCRdb's copy, which holds only in-frame ones; the method was immunoSEQ multiplex PCR. This table holds roughly 2 million clones, 95% found once. Material for sequencing was naive CD4+ T cells sorted from blood. The receptor source for this set is a man aged 18-30 years in good health. Each CDR3 is given with its conserved first and last residue. A D gene is named only where the DNA matches it firmly. Expanded clones are given a class, and other clones once, few, many or no size at all.

V	size	D	J	DNA	CDR3
TRBV27	NA	NA	TRBJ1-2	TGTGCCAGCAGTTCCTACACCAAGGGGAAGTCCATGAATGGCTACACCTTC	CASSSYTKGKSMNGYTF
TRBV5-7	NA	NA	TRBJ1-2	TGTGCCAGCAGTTACGACAGGAACTATGGCCACACCTTC	CASSYDRNYGHTF
TRBV28	NA	NA	TRBJ1-6	TGTGCCAGCAGTTTTGGGGAAAGGGCCCTCCACTTT	CASSFGERALHF
TRBV7-2	NA	NA	TRBJ2-7	TGTGCCAGCAGCTCCATGCCGGAACGAAGGAAGCAGTACTTC	CASSSMPERRKQYF
TRBV2	NA	NA	TRBJ1-2	TGTGCCAGCAGTGTTGATAACTATGGCTACACCTTC	CASSVDNYGYTF
TRBV28	NA	TRBD1	TRBJ1-5	TGTGCCAGCAGGGCACAGGGGTTGGGGCATTTT	CASRAQGLGHF
TRBV29-1	NA	NA	TRBJ1-1	TGCAGCGTTGTGCCGCAGCTTTCGAACACTGAAGCTTTCTTT	CSVVPQLSNTEAFF
TRBV5-1	NA	TRBD2	TRBJ2-1	TGCGCCAGCAGCTTCGAAAGCGGGGGGGCGATCCACAATGAGCAGTTCTTC	CASSFESGGAIHNEQFF
TRBV11-2	once	NA	TRBJ1-1	TGTGCCAGCAGCCCCTCTGGGGTAAGTGCTTTCTTT	CASSPSGVSAFF
TRBV5-8	NA	TRBD2	TRBJ2-1	TGTGCCAGCAGCTTGGGGACTAGCGGGAGCGTCTACAATGAGCAGTTCTTC	CASSLGTSGSVYNEQFF
TRBV6-6	NA	NA	TRBJ2-5	TGTGCCAGCAGCCCGCCCTCAAAAGAGACCCAGTACTTC	CASSPPSKETQYF
TRBV5-1	NA	NA	TRBJ1-3	TGCGCCAGCAGCTTGGTGGCGGGGGCCGGAAACACCATATATTTT	CASSLVAGAGNTIYF
TRBV5-1	NA	NA	TRBJ1-5	TGCGCCAGCAGCTTGGGAAAGGGAAGCAATCAGCCCCAGCATTTT	CASSLGKGSNQPQHF
TRBV6-5	once	NA	TRBJ1-3	TGTGCCAGCAGACAGGCTAAAGGTTCTGGAAACACCATATATTTT	CASRQAKGSGNTIYF
TRBV5-5	once	NA	TRBJ1-1	TGTGCCAGCAGCCTGCTCCCGGAGAGCACTGAAGCTTTCTTT	CASSLLPESTEAFF
TRBV27	NA	NA	TRBJ2-7	TGTGCCAGCAGTGGAGGGGTCTCCTCCTACGAGCAGTACTTC	CASSGGVSSYEQYF
TRBV7-2	NA	NA	TRBJ2-7	TGTGCCAGCAGCAGACCAGGGGGGACCTACGAGCAGTACTTC	CASSRPGGTYEQYF
TRBV7-9	NA	TRBD1	TRBJ1-6	TGTGCCAGCAGCGTTGCCGGGACAGTAGAGACCTCCTATAATTCACCCCTCCACTTT	CASSVAGTVETSYNSPLHF
TRBV2	NA	NA	TRBJ2-5	TGTGCCAGCAGTGAGGGGAACCTCCTAGGGGGACAAGAGACCCAGTACTTC	CASSEGNLLGGQETQYF
TRBV6-4	NA	NA	TRBJ1-2	TGTGCCAGCAGTCCCCAGGACACTGCAGGAATGGGCTACACCTTC	CASSPQDTAGMGYTF
TRBV6-1	NA	NA	TRBJ1-1	TGTGCCAGCGGAAAGACAGAGAACACTGAAGCTTTCTTT	CASGKTENTEAFF
TRBV5-4	NA	NA	TRBJ2-3	TGTGCCAGCAGCTTAGGAGGGGCGGGCACAGATACGCAGTATTTT	CASSLGGAGTDTQYF
TRBV10-1	NA	TRBD2	TRBJ2-2	TGCGCCAGCCGAGCGGGGGGGAACACCGGGGAGCTGTTTTTT	CASRAGGNTGELFF
TRBV7-9	NA	NA	TRBJ2-7	TGTGCCAGCAGCTCCAGTTCCGGGACTCCGGCCCCCTACGAGCAGTACTTC	CASSSSSGTPAPYEQYF
TRBV6-1	NA	TRBD1	TRBJ2-5	TGTGCCAGCACCCGGGACAGCCAAGAGACCCAGTACTTC	CASTRDSQETQYF
TRBV5-6	NA	NA	TRBJ2-5	TGTGCCAGCAGCTTGTATAGCGGGGACAGGGAGACCCAGTACTTC	CASSLYSGDRETQYF
TRBV19	NA	NA	TRBJ1-2	TGTGCCAGTAGGGACAGCAACTATGGCTACACCTTC	CASRDSNYGYTF
TRBV5-1	NA	NA	TRBJ1-2	TGCGCCAGCAGCTTGGATGGAGCTACAGGCTATGGCTACACCTTC	CASSLDGATGYGYTF
TRBV28	NA	NA	TRBJ2-7	TGTGCCAGCAGTTCCCTACCGCGGGGGCACGAGCAGTACTTC	CASSSLPRGHEQYF
TRBV2	NA	NA	TRBJ1-1	TGTGCCAGCACTGTGACAGGGAACACTGAAGCTTTCTTT	CASTVTGNTEAFF
TRBV6-4	NA	NA	TRBJ2-3	TGTGCCAGCAGTGACCCGCGACTCTGCAGCACAGATACGCAGTATTTT	CASSDPRLCSTDTQYF
TRBV6-1	NA	TRBD1	TRBJ1-2	TGTGCCAGCAGACAGGGGGGCTATGGCTACACCTTC	CASRQGGYGYTF
TRBV5-1	NA	TRBD1	TRBJ1-2	TGCGCCAGCAGCTTGGGGACAGGGTACTACACCTTC	CASSLGTGYYTF
TRBV2	NA	TRBD2	TRBJ2-7	TGTGCCAGCAGTCTTAGACTAGCAGGCGAGCAGTACTTC	CASSLRLAGEQYF
TRBV7-2	NA	NA	TRBJ1-3	TGTGCCAGCAGCGATCGACACTCAACTGGAAACACCATATATTTT	CASSDRHSTGNTIYF
TRBV7-2	NA	NA	TRBJ2-6	TGTGCCAGCAGCTACCGACCCCAGGGAACAGGGGCCAACGTCCTGACTTTC	CASSYRPQGTGANVLTF
TRBV27	NA	NA	TRBJ1-2	TGTGCCAGCAGCCTCGGGGGGACCGGTGGCTACACCTTC	CASSLGGTGGYTF
TRBV7-9	NA	NA	TRBJ2-4	TGTGCCAGCAGCTTAGCGAAAGGGAGAAACCTAAACATTCAGTACTTC	CASSLAKGRNLNIQYF
TRBV19	NA	NA	TRBJ1-1	TGTGCCAGTAGTATTCAAAAAGTAGGGGTGGGGAACACTGAAGCTTTCTTT	CASSIQKVGVGNTEAFF
TRBV9	NA	TRBD2	TRBJ2-2	TGTGCCAGCAGCCTCGTAGCGGGAGTGAACACCGGGGAGCTGTTTTTT	CASSLVAGVNTGELFF
TRBV6-5	NA	NA	TRBJ2-6	TGTGCCAGCAGTTACACCGGGGCCAACGTCCTGACTTTC	CASSYTGANVLTF